The table lists the clone carrying this T cell receptor (beta chain) with a count of one. What it binds is unknown. Trimming pared 5 bases from V and 0 bases from J, leaving 14 bases between. This CDR3 has 15 amino acids. Per the germline V gene, CDR1 is MDHEN and CDR2 is SYDVKM. As handled by the study authors: Productive clonotypes were detectable down to 2.59 x 10-5 frequency. Clones were read by immunoSEQ multiplex PCR, and TCRdb kept only the in-frame ones, dropping some. V and J calls and clone size are as listed in that table; D and trimming were resolved from the DNA. Among tens of thousands of clones listed, approximately 75% were seen once. The data belong to a study of STAT5B mutations in CD4+ large granular lymphocyte leukemia. Study information: Among healthy controls, a particular HLA allele went with more CDR3 'QG' motifs.

Study-wide results and limits: Data were not HLA-matched across samples. TRBV06-family usage was enriched in top patient clones (8/27) versus controls (2/35).

This clonotype was sampled from a human donor in good health. The rearrangement uses TRBV28 and TRBJ2-7; a weak D match, TRBD2 (5 bases). Input material: CD4+ T cells from blood buffy coats. CDR3 DNA sequence: TGTGCCAGCAGTCCCTCTAGCCCGAGCTCCTACGAGCAGTACTTC. It yields the protein CASSPSSPSSYEQYF.